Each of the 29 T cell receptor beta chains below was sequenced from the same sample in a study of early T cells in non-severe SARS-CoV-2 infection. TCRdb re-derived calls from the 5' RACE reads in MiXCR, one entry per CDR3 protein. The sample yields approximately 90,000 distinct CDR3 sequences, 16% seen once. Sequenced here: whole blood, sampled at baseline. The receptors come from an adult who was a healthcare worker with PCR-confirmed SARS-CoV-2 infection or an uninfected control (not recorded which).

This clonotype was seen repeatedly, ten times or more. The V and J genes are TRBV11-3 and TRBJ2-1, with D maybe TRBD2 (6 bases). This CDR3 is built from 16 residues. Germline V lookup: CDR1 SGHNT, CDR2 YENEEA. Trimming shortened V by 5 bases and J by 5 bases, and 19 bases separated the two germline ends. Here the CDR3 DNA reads TGTGCCAGCAGCCGTCGGCAGGGAGGTATGGACAATGAGCAGTTCTTC. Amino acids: CASSRRQGGMDNEQFF.

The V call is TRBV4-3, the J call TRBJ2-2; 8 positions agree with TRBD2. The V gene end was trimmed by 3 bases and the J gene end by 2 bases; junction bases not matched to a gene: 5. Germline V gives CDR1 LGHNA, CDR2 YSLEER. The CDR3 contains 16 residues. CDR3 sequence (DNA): TGCGCCAGCAGCCATAAAGCGGGAGCCAACACCGGGGAGCTGTTTTTT. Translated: CASSHKAGANTGELFF.

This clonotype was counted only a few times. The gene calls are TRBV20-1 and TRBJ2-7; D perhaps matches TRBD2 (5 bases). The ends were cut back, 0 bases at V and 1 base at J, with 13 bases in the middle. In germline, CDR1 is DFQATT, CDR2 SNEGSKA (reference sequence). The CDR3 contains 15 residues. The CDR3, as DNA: TGCAGTGCTAGAGAACGCGCGGGCCCATCCTACGAGCAGTACTTC. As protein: CSARERAGPSYEQYF.

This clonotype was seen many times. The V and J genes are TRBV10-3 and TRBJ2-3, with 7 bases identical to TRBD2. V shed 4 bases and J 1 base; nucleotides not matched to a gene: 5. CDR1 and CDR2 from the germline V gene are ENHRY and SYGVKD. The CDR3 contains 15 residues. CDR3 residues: CAISVRGGGTDTQYF. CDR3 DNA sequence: TGTGCCATCAGTGTTCGCGGGGGAGGCACAGATACGCAGTATTTT.

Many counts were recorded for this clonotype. The CDR3 loop reads CAGGSGGDTGELFF. For the CDR3, the DNA is TGTGCCGGTGGGTCAGGGGGCGACACCGGGGAGCTGTTTTTT. The chain combines TRBV13 with TRBJ2-2; 8 positions match TRBD1. V was pared by 11 bases and J by 3 bases, with 8 bases of the junction left unmatched. Germline loops: CDR1 PRHDT, CDR2 FYEKMQ (reference sequence). CDR3 length: 14 amino acids.

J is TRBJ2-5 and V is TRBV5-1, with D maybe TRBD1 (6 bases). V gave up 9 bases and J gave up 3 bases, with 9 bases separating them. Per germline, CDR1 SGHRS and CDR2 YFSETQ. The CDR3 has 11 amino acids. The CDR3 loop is CATKGEETQYF. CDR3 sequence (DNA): TGCGCCACCAAGGGGGAAGAGACCCAGTACTTC.

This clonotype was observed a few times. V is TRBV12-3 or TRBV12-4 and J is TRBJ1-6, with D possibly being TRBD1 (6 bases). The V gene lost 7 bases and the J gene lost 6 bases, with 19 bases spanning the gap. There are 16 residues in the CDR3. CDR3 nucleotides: TGTGCCAGCACCCAAGGACAGAGTCCGATTAATTCACCCCTCCACTTT. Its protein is CASTQGQSPINSPLHF.

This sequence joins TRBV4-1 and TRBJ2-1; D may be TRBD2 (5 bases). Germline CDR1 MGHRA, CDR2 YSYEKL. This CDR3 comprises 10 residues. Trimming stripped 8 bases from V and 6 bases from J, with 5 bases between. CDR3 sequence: CASGSNEQFF. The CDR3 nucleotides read TGCGCCAGCGGGAGCAATGAGCAGTTCTTC.

CDR3 in amino acids: CASSSVGGGYEQYF. As DNA, the CDR3 is TGCGCCAGCAGCTCGGTAGGAGGGGGCTACGAGCAGTACTTC. V usage is TRBV5-1 and J usage is TRBJ2-7; the D call may be TRBD1 or TRBD2 (6 bases each). Germline CDR1 is SGHRS and CDR2 is YFSETQ. This CDR3 has 14 amino acids. Between the trimmed V and J ends, which lost 3 bases and 3 bases, there was a span of 13 bases. Full variable domain (outside the CDR3, taken from reference TRBV5-1 and TRBJ2-7): KAGVTQTPRYLIKTRGQQVTLSCSPISGHRSVSWYQQTPGQGLQFLFEYFSETQRNKGNFPGRFSGRQFSNSRSEMNVSTLELGDSALYLCASSSVGGGYEQYFGPGTRLTVT.

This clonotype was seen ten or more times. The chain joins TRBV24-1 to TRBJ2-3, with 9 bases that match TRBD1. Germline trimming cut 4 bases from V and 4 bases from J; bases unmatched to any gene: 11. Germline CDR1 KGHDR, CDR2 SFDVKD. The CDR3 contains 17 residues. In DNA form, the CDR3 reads TGTGCCACCAGTGAGTCGACAGGGGGAAGTGTGGCAGATACGCAGTATTTT. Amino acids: CATSESTGGSVADTQYF.

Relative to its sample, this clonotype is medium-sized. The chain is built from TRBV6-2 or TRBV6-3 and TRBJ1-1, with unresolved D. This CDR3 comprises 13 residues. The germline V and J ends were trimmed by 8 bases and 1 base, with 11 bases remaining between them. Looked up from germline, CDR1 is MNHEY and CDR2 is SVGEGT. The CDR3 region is CASGKTENTEAFF. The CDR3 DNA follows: TGTGCCAGCGGTAAAACAGAGAACACTGAAGCTTTCTTT.

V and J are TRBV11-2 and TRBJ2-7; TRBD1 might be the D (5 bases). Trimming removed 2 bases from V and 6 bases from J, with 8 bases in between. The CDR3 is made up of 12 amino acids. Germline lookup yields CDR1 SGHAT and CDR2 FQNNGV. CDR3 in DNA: TGTGCCAGCAGCTTAACAGGCACCGAGCAGTACTTC. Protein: CASSLTGTEQYF.

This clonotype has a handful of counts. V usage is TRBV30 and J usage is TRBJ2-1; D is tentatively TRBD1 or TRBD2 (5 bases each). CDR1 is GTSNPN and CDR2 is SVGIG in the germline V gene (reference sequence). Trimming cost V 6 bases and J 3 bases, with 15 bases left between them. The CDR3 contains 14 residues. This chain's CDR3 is CACPGDGNYNEQFF. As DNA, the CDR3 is TGTGCCTGCCCCGGGGACGGGAACTACAATGAGCAGTTCTTC. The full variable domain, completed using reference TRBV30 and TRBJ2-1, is SQTIHQWPATLVQPVGSPLSLECTVEGTSNPNLYWYRQAAGRGLQLLFYSVGIGQISSEVPQNLSASRPQDRQFILSSKKLLLSDSGFYLCACPGDGNYNEQFFGPGTRLTVL.

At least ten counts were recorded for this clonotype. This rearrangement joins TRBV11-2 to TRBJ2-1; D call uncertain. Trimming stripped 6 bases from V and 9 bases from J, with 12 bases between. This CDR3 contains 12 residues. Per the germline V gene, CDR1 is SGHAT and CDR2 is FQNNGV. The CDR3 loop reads CASSTTGIEQFF. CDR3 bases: TGTGCCAGCAGTACGACCGGAATTGAGCAGTTCTTC.

The CDR3 DNA reads as TGTGCCAGCAGGGAGGACAGGGTGACAGCTTTCTTT. Amino acids: CASREDRVTAFF. The chain employs TRBV2 and TRBJ1-1; 8 bases are a match to TRBD1. Germline V gives CDR1 SNHLY, CDR2 FYNNEI. J gave up 10 bases and V 6 bases, and 7 bases lay outside the gene matches. The CDR3 contains 12 residues.

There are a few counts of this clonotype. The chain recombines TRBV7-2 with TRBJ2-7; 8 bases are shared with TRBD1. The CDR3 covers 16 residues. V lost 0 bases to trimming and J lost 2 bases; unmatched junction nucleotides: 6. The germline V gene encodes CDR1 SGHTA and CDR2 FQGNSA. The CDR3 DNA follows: TGTGCCAGCAGCTTAGCGTGGGACAGGATAGCCTACGAGCAGTACTTC. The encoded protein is CASSLAWDRIAYEQYF.

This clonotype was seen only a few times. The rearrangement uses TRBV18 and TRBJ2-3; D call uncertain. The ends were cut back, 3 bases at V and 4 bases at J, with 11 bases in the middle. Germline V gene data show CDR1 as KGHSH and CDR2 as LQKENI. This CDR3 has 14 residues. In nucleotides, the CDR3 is TGTGCCAGCTCACCGGACCTGGGCCCAGATACGCAGTATTTT. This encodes CASSPDLGPDTQYF. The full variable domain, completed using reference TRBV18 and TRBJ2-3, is NAGVMQNPRHLVRRRGQEARLRCSPMKGHSHVYWYRQLPEEGLKFMVYLQKENIIDESGMPKERFSAEFPKEGPSILRIQQVVRGDSAAYFCASSPDLGPDTQYFGPGTRLTVL.

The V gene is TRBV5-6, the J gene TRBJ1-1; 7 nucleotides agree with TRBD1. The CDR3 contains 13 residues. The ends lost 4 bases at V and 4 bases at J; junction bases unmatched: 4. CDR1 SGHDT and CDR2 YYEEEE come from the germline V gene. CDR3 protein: CASSPGTVTEAFF. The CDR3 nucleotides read TGTGCCAGCAGCCCGGGGACAGTCACTGAAGCTTTCTTT. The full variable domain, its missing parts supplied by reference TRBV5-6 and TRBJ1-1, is DAGVTQSPTHLIKTRGQQVTLRCSPKSGHDTVSWYQQALGQGPQFIFQYYEEEERQRGNFPDRFSGHQFPNYSSELNVNALLLGDSALYLCASSPGTVTEAFFGQGTRLTVV.

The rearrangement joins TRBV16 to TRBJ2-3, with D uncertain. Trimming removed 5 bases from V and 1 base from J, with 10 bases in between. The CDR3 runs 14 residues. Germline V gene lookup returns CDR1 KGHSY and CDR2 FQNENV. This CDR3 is CASSIPGGTDTQYF. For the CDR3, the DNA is TGTGCCAGCAGCATACCTGGGGGCACAGATACGCAGTATTTT.

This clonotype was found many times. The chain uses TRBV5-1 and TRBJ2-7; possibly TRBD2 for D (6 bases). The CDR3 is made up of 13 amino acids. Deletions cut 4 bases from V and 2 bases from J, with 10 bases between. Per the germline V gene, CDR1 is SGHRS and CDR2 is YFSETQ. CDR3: CASSAGRTYEQYF. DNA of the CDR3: TGCGCCAGCAGCGCGGGACGGACCTACGAGCAGTACTTC.

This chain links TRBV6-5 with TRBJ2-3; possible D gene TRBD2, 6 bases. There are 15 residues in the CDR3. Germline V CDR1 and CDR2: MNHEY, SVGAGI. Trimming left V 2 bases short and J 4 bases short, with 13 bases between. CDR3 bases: TGTGCCAGCAGTTACGGGACTCCGGCGGCAGATACGCAGTATTTT. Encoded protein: CASSYGTPAADTQYF.

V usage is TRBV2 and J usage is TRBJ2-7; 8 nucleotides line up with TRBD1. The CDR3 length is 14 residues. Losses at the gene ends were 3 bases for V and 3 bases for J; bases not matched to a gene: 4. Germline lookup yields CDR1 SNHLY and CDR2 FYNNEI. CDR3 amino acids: CASSDQGAHYEQYF. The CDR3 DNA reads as TGTGCCAGCAGTGATCAGGGGGCTCACTACGAGCAGTACTTC.

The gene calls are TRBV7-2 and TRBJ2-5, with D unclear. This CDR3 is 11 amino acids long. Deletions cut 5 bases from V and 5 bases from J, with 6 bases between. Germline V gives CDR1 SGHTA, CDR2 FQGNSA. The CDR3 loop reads CASSGAETQYF. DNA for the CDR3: TGTGCCAGCAGCGGTGCCGAGACCCAGTACTTC.

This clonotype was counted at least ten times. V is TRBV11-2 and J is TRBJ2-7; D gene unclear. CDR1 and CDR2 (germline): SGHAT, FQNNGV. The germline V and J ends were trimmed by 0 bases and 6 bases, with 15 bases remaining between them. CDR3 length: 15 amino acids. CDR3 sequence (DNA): TGTGCCAGCAGCTTAGATCCTGTTAGCAAGGGCGAGCAGTACTTC. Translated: CASSLDPVSKGEQYF.

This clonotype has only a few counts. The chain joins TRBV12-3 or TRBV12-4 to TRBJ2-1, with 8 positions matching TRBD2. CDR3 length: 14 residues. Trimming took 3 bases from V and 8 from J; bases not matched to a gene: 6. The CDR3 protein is CASSLDSGIDEQFF. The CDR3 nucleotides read TGTGCCAGCAGTTTGGATAGCGGGATTGATGAGCAGTTCTTC.

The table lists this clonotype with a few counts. CDR3: CASSLTQTRQETQYF. CDR3 coding DNA: TGTGCCAGCAGCTTGACCCAGACGAGACAAGAGACCCAGTACTTC. The genes are TRBV5-4 and TRBJ2-5; the D is unclear. V was cut by 1 base and J by 2 bases, with 12 bases left in between. Germline loops: CDR1 SGHNT, CDR2 YYREEE (reference sequence). This CDR3 spans 15 amino acids. The entire variable domain, with the rest obtained from reference TRBV5-4 and TRBJ2-5, is as follows: ETGVTQSPTHLIKTRGQQVTLRCSSQSGHNTVSWYQQALGQGPQFIFQYYREEENGRGNFPPRFSGLQFPNYSSELNVNALELDDSALYLCASSLTQTRQETQYFGPGTRLLVL.

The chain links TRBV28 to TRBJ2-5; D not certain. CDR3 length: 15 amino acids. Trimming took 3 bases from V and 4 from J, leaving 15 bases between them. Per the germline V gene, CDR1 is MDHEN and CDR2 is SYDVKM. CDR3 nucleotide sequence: TGTGCCAGCAGTTTTGATCGGATTTCAGGAGAGACCCAGTACTTC. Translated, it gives CASSFDRISGETQYF.

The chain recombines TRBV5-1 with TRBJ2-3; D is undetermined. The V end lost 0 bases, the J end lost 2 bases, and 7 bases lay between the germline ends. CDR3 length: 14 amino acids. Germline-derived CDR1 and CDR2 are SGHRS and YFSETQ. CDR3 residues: CASSLDRLTDTQYF. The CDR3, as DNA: TGCGCCAGCAGCTTGGATCGGCTCACAGATACGCAGTATTTT.

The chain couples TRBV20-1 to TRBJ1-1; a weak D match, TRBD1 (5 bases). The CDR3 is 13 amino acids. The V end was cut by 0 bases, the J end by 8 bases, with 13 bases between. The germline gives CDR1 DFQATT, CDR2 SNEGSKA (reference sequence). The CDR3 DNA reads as TGCAGTGCTAGAGATGTCAGGGTTGCCGAAGCTTTCTTT. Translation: CSARDVRVAEAFF.